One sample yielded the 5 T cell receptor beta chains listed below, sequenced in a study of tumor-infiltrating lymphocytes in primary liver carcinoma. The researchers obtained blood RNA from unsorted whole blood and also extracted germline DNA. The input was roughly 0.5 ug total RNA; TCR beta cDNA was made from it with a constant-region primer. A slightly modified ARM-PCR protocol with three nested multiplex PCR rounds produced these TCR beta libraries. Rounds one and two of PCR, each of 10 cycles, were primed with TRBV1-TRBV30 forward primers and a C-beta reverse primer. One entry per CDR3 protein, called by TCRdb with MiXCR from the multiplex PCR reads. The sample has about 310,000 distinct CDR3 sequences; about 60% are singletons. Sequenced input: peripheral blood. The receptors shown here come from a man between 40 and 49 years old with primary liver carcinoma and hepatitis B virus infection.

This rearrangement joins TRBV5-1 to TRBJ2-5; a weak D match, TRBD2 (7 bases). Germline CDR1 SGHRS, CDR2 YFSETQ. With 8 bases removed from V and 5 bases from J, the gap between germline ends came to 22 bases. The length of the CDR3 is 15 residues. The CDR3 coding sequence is TGCGCCAGTAGTCAAGCGGGACAACCGTGGGAGACCCAGTACTTC. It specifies CASSQAGQPWETQYF. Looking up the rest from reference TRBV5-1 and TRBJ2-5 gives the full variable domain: KAGVTQTPRYLIKTRGQQVTLSCSPISGHRSVSWYQQTPGQGLQFLFEYFSETQRNKGNFPGRFSGRQFSNSRSEMNVSTLELGDSALYLCASSQAGQPWETQYFGPGTRLLVL.

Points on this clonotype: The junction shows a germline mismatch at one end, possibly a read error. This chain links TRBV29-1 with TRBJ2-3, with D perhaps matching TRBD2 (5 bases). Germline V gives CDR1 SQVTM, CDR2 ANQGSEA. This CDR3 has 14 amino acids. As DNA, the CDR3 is TGCAGCGTTGCGCTAGTGGGAGTCACAGATACGCGGTATTTT. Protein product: CSVALVGVTDTRYF.

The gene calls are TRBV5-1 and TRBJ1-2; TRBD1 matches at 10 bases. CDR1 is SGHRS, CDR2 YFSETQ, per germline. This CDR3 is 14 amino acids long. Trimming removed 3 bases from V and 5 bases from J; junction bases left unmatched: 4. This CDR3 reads CASSSTDRGYGYTF. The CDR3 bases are TGCGCCAGCAGCTCGACGGACAGGGGGTATGGCTACACCTTC.

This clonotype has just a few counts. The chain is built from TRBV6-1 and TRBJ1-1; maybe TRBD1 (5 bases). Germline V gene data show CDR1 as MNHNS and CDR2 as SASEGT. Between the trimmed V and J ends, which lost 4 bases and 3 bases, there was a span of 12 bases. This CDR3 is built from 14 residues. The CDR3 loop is CASSGDGRDTEAFF. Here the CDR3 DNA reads TGTGCCAGCAGTGGGGACGGGAGGGACACTGAAGCTTTCTTT.

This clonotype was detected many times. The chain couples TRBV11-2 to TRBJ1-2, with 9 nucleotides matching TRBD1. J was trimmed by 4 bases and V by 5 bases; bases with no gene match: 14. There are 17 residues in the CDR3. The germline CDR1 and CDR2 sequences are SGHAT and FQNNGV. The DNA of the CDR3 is TGTGCCAGCAGCGAAGATAACACCGGGACAGGGATCTATGGCTACACCTTC. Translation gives CASSEDNTGTGIYGYTF. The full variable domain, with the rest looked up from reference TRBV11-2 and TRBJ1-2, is EAGVAQSPRYKIIEKRQSVAFWCNPISGHATLYWYQQILGQGPKLLIQFQNNGVVDDSQLPKDRFSAERLKGVDSTLKIQPAKLEDSAVYLCASSEDNTGTGIYGYTFGSGTRLTVV.